This T cell receptor (beta chain) was profiled in a study of blood T cell repertoires in COVID-19. Across the study: The origin of the acute and convalescent COVID-19 samples was the United States, Italy and Spain.

Sequencing was performed with immunoSEQ multiplex PCR; in TCRdb, only in-frame clones are kept and a portion is missing. Here the sample spans under 200,000 clones, 70% to 80% being singletons. This TCR derives from a man in his sixties with acute or convalescent COVID-19. Material for sequencing was peripheral blood.

The CDR3 spells CASSFFSGNYEQYF. The CDR3 nucleotides are TGTGCCAGCAGTTTCTTTAGCGGGAACTACGAGCAGTACTTC. The chain recombines TRBV5-5 with TRBJ2-7; the match to TRBD2 covers 8 bases. CDR1 and CDR2 from the germline V gene are SGHKS and YYEKEE (reference sequence). V lost 5 bases to trimming and J lost 3 bases; unmatched junction nucleotides: 7. This CDR3 has 14 residues.